This record covers a single TCR beta chain. Its antigen is still unknown. The entry originates in a study of chemoradiotherapy in HPV16-positive cancers. Study results and caveats: For HPV16-positive patients, expanding HPV-responsive T cells associated with longer recurrence-free survival.

Sequencing used immunoSEQ multiplex PCR; TCRdb keeps in-frame clones, though not all of them. The table includes approximately 20,000 clones, around 90% detected once. The CDR3 has 12 residues. Germline-derived CDR1 and CDR2 are SQVTM and ANQGSEA. Trimming took off 8 bases at V and 1 base at J, with 11 bases between the two ends. The chain couples TRBV29-1 to TRBJ1-1; D is ambiguous. The receptor's source is a human donor with HPV-associated anogenital cancer. The source material was blood, sampled from a patient who underwent chemoradiotherapy. The CDR3 region is CSTHRTNTEAFF. CDR3 in DNA: TGCAGCACCCACAGAACGAACACTGAAGCTTTCTTT.